Listed below are T cell receptor beta chains from one sample, sequenced in a study of shared clonotypes between healthy human individuals. Measured with immunoSEQ multiplex PCR; TCRdb has only the in-frame clones, and not every one. The data contain approximately 500,000 clones, 81% of them singletons. The sample comprised PBMCs. These receptors were obtained from a woman between 40 and 50 years old in good health. Some clones in this sample may be carry-over from other donors' samples. The CDR3 runs from the conserved cysteine through the conserved F or W. D genes are given only for firm matches. Clone size is stated in some rows and not others, as once, few, many or a class when expanded.

J | size | V | D | DNA | CDR3
TRBJ1-1 | NA | TRBV15 | NA | TGTGCCACCAGCAGATTGGGAGTGGGGGCTTTCTTT | CATSRLGVGAFF
TRBJ2-7 | NA | TRBV19 | NA | TGTGCCAGTAGTATAGCATCCTCAGGGTTCGAGCAGTACTTC | CASSIASSGFEQYF
TRBJ2-2 | NA | TRBV28 | NA | TGTGCCAGCAGTTTCGGTGGTTGGGGGGGCGCGAACACCGGGGAGCTGTTTTTT | CASSFGGWGGANTGELFF
TRBJ1-1 | few | TRBV2 | NA | TGTGCCAGCAGTTTGGGCTGGAACACTGAAGCTTTCTTT | CASSLGWNTEAFF
TRBJ2-2 | NA | TRBV7-9 | NA | TGTGCCACCGATCCCCGAAAGAACACCGGGGAGCTGTTTTTT | CATDPRKNTGELFF
TRBJ2-3 | few | TRBV7-2 | TRBD1 | TGTGCCAGCAGCTTCCGGACAGGGGGAGGCCTAGATACGCAGTATTTT | CASSFRTGGGLDTQYF
TRBJ2-5 | NA | TRBV29-1 | NA | TGCAGCGTTGTGGAGAGTGAGACCCAGTACTTC | CSVVESETQYF
TRBJ2-5 | NA | TRBV15 | TRBD2 | TGTGCCACCAGCAGAGATAGGGGAGGGGACGAGACCCAGTACTTC | CATSRDRGGDETQYF
TRBJ1-4 | many | TRBV25-1 | NA | TGTGCCAGCAGTGAACACAGCCCTGATGAAAAACTGTTTTTT | CASSEHSPDEKLFF
TRBJ2-1 | NA | TRBV11-2 | TRBD2 | TGTGCCAGCAGCCTAGCGGGAGTGTACAATGAGCAGTTCTTC | CASSLAGVYNEQFF
TRBJ1-1 | few | TRBV19 | NA | TGTGCCAGTAGTTGGGACCCGAGTTCGCCAACCCCGAACACTGAAGCTTTCTTT | CASSWDPSSPTPNTEAFF
TRBJ2-3 | few | TRBV30 | TRBD2 | TGTGCCGTGAGAGGGAGGGCCAACCGGGACACAGATACGCAGTATTTT | CAVRGRANRDTDTQYF
TRBJ1-1 | few | TRBV7-9 | NA | TGTGCCAGCAGCTTAGGAGTCGGCACTGAAGCTTTCTTT | CASSLGVGTEAFF
TRBJ1-5 | NA | TRBV2 | TRBD1 | TGTGCCAGCAGTGAAGCGCTCGGGTTACCGGGACAGATAATCAATCAGCCCCAGCATTTT | CASSEALGLPGQIINQPQHF
TRBJ2-1 | NA | TRBV9 | TRBD2 | TGTGCCAGCAGCCGACTAGCGGGAGACGGTGAGCAGTTCTTC | CASSRLAGDGEQFF
TRBJ1-5 | NA | TRBV18 | NA | TGTGCCAGCTCCCCCGGCGCGGGAGCTCAGCCCCAGCATTTT | CASSPGAGAQPQHF
TRBJ2-6 | NA | TRBV5-1 | NA | TGCGCCAGCAGCTTGGCCGGGACTGCCAACTCTGGGGCCAACGTCCTGACTTTC | CASSLAGTANSGANVLTF
TRBJ1-1 | NA | TRBV7-2 | NA | TGTGCCAGCAGCTTCATGCCGAACACTGAAGCTTTCTTT | CASSFMPNTEAFF
TRBJ1-4 | few | TRBV5-1 | NA | TGCGCCAGCAGCTTAACCGGAACATTAGGGGAAAAACTGTTTTTT | CASSLTGTLGEKLFF
TRBJ1-1 | few | TRBV7-9 | NA | TGTGCCAGCAGCTCCCCACCCACCGGAGCTTTCTTT | CASSSPPTGAFF
TRBJ1-2 | NA | TRBV7-8 | TRBD1 | TGTGCCAGCAGCTTGGCCCGGGACAGAAACTATGGCTACACCTTC | CASSLARDRNYGYTF
TRBJ1-1 | NA | TRBV29-1 | NA | TGCAGCGCTAAGGACAGCTGGTTGACTGAAGCTTTCTTT | CSAKDSWLTEAFF
TRBJ2-1 | NA | TRBV2 | NA | TGTGCCAGCAGTGAAGCGGGGCGCCTGGGGCAGTTCTTC | CASSEAGRLGQFF